A selection of T cell receptor beta chains follows, all from one sample in a study of spatial heterogeneity in lung cancer. TCRdb itself ran the 5' RACE reads through MiXCR, one entry per CDR3 protein. The table lists about 48,000 distinct CDR3 sequences, less than 6% of them singletons. The sequencing used PBMCs, collected at surgery. Every receptor here comes from a male donor with early-stage non-small cell lung cancer. Each CDR3 is given with its conserved first and last residue. D genes are given only for firm matches. Size is omitted from some rows. Given values are once, few, many or a class for expanded clones.

J,length,size,D,V,CDR3,DNA
TRBJ2-1,15,few,-,TRBV12-5,CASGWGSSSYNEQFF,TGTGCTAGTGGTTGGGGCTCGAGCTCCTACAATGAGCAGTTCTTC
TRBJ2-3,11,many,-,TRBV21-1,CASDSTDTQYF,TGTGCCTCGGACAGCACAGATACGCAGTATTTT
TRBJ2-7,15,many,TRBD2,TRBV7-9,CASSVLAGVVYEQYF,TGTGCCAGCAGCGTACTAGCGGGAGTAGTCTACGAGCAGTACTTC
TRBJ2-1,17,many,TRBD2,TRBV6-6,CASLGTSGASSYNEQFF,TGTGCCAGCCTAGGGACTAGCGGGGCCAGCTCCTACAATGAGCAGTTCTTC
TRBJ1-2,12,medium-sized,-,TRBV29-1,CSVVGVADGYTF,TGCAGCGTTGTAGGGGTAGCGGATGGCTACACCTTC
TRBJ2-7,15,many,TRBD2,TRBV27,CASSLSGGSSYEQYF,TGTGCCAGCAGTTTATCAGGCGGGAGCTCCTACGAGCAGTACTTC
TRBJ2-7,14,many,-,TRBV4-1,CASSQDRGPYEQYF,TGCGCCAGCAGCCAAGATCGAGGCCCCTACGAGCAGTACTTC
TRBJ1-6,15,many,TRBD1,TRBV9,CASSPSGQSNSPLHF,TGTGCCAGCAGCCCCTCGGGACAGTCTAATTCACCCCTCCACTTT
TRBJ2-4,17,many,TRBD1,TRBV12-3/TRBV12-4,CASSLESGGTAKNIQYF,TGTGCCAGCAGTTTAGAGTCAGGGGGAACGGCCAAAAACATTCAGTACTTC
TRBJ2-5,15,-,TRBD2,TRBV20-1,CSARGPYSGRETQYF,TGCAGTGCTAGGGGTCCTTACAGCGGGAGGGAGACCCAGTACTTC
TRBJ2-7,15,-,TRBD2,TRBV7-9,CASSLDLAGTYEQYF,TGTGCCAGCAGCTTAGATTTAGCGGGAACCTACGAGCAGTACTTC
TRBJ2-1,14,many,TRBD2,TRBV20-1,CSALGLAGVHEQFF,TGCAGTGCCCTCGGTCTAGCGGGAGTTCATGAGCAGTTCTTC
TRBJ1-2,14,many,TRBD1,TRBV7-9,CAIKKGQFNYGYTF,TGTGCCATAAAAAAGGGACAGTTCAACTATGGCTACACCTTC
TRBJ2-3,15,many,TRBD2,TRBV20-1,CSATGLAGAEDTQYF,TGCAGTGCCACCGGACTAGCGGGAGCGGAAGATACGCAGTATTTT
TRBJ2-3,14,-,-,TRBV4-1,CASSPQGDTDTQYF,TGCGCCAGCAGCCCACAGGGCGACACAGATACGCAGTATTTT
TRBJ2-7,15,few,TRBD2,TRBV6-5,CASSQTSGSSYEQYF,TGTGCCAGCAGTCAGACTAGCGGTAGCTCCTACGAGCAGTACTTC
TRBJ1-4,13,many,-,TRBV3-1,CASSPSGAGKLFF,TGTGCCAGCAGCCCATCGGGTGCTGGGAAACTGTTTTTT
TRBJ2-7,16,once,-,TRBV27,CASSLVRGRGVHEQYF,TGTGCCAGCAGCCTAGTCCGGGGGCGAGGGGTCCACGAGCAGTACTTC
TRBJ2-2,14,many,-,TRBV15,CATSRVMGAGELFF,TGTGCCACCAGCAGAGTGATGGGAGCCGGGGAGCTGTTTTTT
TRBJ2-6,14,many,-,TRBV6-6,CASSYSSGANVLTF,TGTGCCAGCAGTTACTCCTCTGGGGCCAACGTCCTGACTTTC
TRBJ1-4,14,many,TRBD1,TRBV3-1,CASSHRQGREKLFF,TGTGCCAGCAGCCATCGACAGGGACGGGAAAAACTGTTTTTT
TRBJ2-1,15,many,TRBD2,TRBV20-1,CSARRGLAGPNEQFF,TGCAGTGCTAGACGGGGACTAGCCGGTCCCAATGAGCAGTTCTTC
TRBJ2-1,14,many,-,TRBV10-3,CAISESPVHNEQFF,TGTGCCATCAGTGAGTCGCCAGTTCACAATGAGCAGTTCTTC
TRBJ2-3,17,many,TRBD2,TRBV20-1,CSAPPLSPGLRTDTQYF,TGCAGTGCTCCCCCGCTATCTCCGGGACTACGCACAGATACGCAGTATTTT
TRBJ2-1,15,many,TRBD2,TRBV20-1,CSAGLAGSSYNEQFF,TGCAGTGCAGGACTAGCGGGAAGCTCCTACAATGAGCAGTTCTTC
TRBJ2-3,15,many,TRBD1,TRBV20-1,CSASYRDRASDTQYF,TGCAGTGCTTCTTACCGGGACAGGGCATCAGATACGCAGTATTTT
TRBJ2-3,19,many,TRBD2,TRBV18,CASSPDRTRGLAATDTQYF,TGTGCCAGCTCACCCGACAGGACCAGGGGACTAGCGGCCACAGATACGCAGTATTTT
TRBJ2-3,16,many,TRBD2,TRBV12-3/TRBV12-4,CASSLGLAGFTDTQYF,TGTGCCAGCAGTTTAGGGCTAGCGGGATTCACAGATACGCAGTATTTT
TRBJ1-1,13,many,-,TRBV27,CAIARGGGTEAFF,TGTGCCATCGCCCGGGGTGGGGGGACTGAAGCTTTCTTT
TRBJ2-7,13,many,-,TRBV4-2,CASSQEGAYEQYF,TGTGCCAGCAGCCAGGAAGGGGCCTACGAGCAGTACTTC
TRBJ2-3,15,many,TRBD1,TRBV2,CASSNPDRVGDTQYF,TGTGCCAGCAGCAACCCTGACAGGGTCGGAGATACGCAGTATTTT
TRBJ1-2,14,many,-,TRBV4-1,CASSQDTENYGYTF,TGCGCCAGCAGCCAAGATACCGAAAACTATGGCTACACCTTC
TRBJ2-1,14,few,TRBD2,TRBV19,CASNPGLAINEQFF,TGTGCCAGTAACCCGGGACTAGCAATCAATGAGCAGTTCTTC
TRBJ2-3,15,many,-,TRBV5-1,CASRNFPSNTDTQYF,TGCGCCAGCAGGAATTTTCCTAGCAACACAGATACGCAGTATTTT
TRBJ2-7,14,-,-,TRBV4-2,CASSPRGLVDEQYF,TGTGCCAGCAGCCCCAGGGGACTCGTCGACGAGCAGTACTTC
TRBJ1-1,13,-,-,TRBV2,CASSEEGEGEAFF,TGTGCCAGCAGTGAAGAAGGGGAGGGGGAAGCTTTCTTT
TRBJ2-3,17,many,TRBD2,TRBV24-1,CATSDPTSGSRTDTQYF,TGTGCCACCAGTGATCCGACTAGCGGGAGCCGAACAGATACGCAGTATTTT
TRBJ1-4,13,many,-,TRBV5-4,CASSLVGNEKLFF,TGTGCCAGCAGCTTGGTCGGGAATGAAAAACTGTTTTTT
TRBJ1-2,14,many,-,TRBV3-1,CASSRKMDVYGYTF,TGTGCCAGCAGCCGAAAGATGGACGTCTATGGCTACACCTTC